This T cell receptor beta chain came from a study of blood T cell repertoires in COVID-19. For the study at large: Specimens from acute and convalescent COVID-19 originated in the United States, Italy and Spain.

Germline V gene lookup returns CDR1 SGHRS and CDR2 YFSETQ. This CDR3 region has 13 residues. The V gene end was trimmed by 1 base and the J gene end by 7 bases; junction bases not matched to a gene: 4. Per the original data handling: Amplified reference gene primers provided the basis for estimating nucleated cell counts. Clones were sequenced by immunoSEQ multiplex PCR, and TCRdb holds only the in-frame ones, with some missing. The D gene and trimming were derived from the DNA, and the V and J assignments and clone size from that table. This table has 100,000 or so clones, approximately 85% appearing once.

The J gene is TRBJ1-2, the V gene TRBV5-1, with 7 bases that match TRBD1. The sample consisted of peripheral blood. The TCR comes from a man aged 45-60 years with acute or convalescent COVID-19. CDR3 in DNA: TGCGCCAGCAGCTTGTCGGGACAGCCTGGCTACACCTTC. As protein: CASSLSGQPGYTF. Full variable domain (rest looked up from reference TRBV5-1 and TRBJ1-2): KAGVTQTPRYLIKTRGQQVTLSCSPISGHRSVSWYQQTPGQGLQFLFEYFSETQRNKGNFPGRFSGRQFSNSRSEMNVSTLELGDSALYLCASSLSGQPGYTFGSGTRLTVV.